This TCR beta chain was recovered during a study of tissue T cells after allogeneic stem cell transplantation. Regarding the study as a whole: Across patients, clones rarely overlapped, yet motif clusters were shared tissue-specifically.

Germline CDR1 is MNHNS and CDR2 is SASEGT. V was clipped by 3 bases and J by 4 bases; unmatched bases: 5. The length of the CDR3 is 16 residues. On this clone itself: Its specificity is unknown.

Clones were read by immunoSEQ multiplex PCR, and TCRdb kept only the in-frame ones, dropping some. The data hold some 45,000 clones, with 80% to 95% observed a single time. Sequencing was performed on blood, taken before transplantation. The receptor's source is a woman aged 40 to 75 who later had graft-versus-host disease after an allogeneic stem cell transplant. The chain couples TRBV6-1 to TRBJ2-1, with 11 bases aligning to TRBD2. CDR3 region: CASSDTLAGGYNEQFF. Written as DNA, the CDR3 is TGTGCCAGCAGTGACACCTTAGCGGGAGGGTACAATGAGCAGTTCTTC.